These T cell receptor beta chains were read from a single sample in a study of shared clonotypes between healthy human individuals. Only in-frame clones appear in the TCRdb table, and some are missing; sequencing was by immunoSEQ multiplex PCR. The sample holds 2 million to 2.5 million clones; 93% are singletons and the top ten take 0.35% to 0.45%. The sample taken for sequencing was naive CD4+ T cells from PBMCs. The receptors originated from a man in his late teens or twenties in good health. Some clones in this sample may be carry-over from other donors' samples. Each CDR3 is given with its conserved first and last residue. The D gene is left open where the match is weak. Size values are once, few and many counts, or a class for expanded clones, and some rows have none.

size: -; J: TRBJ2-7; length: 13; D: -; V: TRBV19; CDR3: CASSMGLGYEQYF; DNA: TGTGCCAGTAGTATGGGGCTAGGGTACGAGCAGTACTTC
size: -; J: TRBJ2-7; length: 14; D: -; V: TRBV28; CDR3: CASFPRPRPSEQYF; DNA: TGTGCCAGCTTCCCCCGCCCCAGACCCTCCGAGCAGTACTTC
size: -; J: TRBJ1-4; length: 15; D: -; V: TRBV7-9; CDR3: CASSLVGTVNEKLFF; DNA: TGTGCCAGCAGCTTAGTGGGGACGGTTAATGAAAAACTGTTTTTT
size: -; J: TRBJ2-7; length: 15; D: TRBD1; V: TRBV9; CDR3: CASSPKTGSNYEQYF; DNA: TGTGCCAGCAGCCCCAAGACAGGGTCAAACTACGAGCAGTACTTC
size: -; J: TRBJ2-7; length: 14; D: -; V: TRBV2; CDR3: CASTPRTASYEQYF; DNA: TGTGCCAGCACGCCGAGGACCGCCTCCTACGAGCAGTACTTC
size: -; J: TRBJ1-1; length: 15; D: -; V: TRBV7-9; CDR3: CASSLSIEGGTEAFF; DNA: TGTGCCAGCAGCTTATCAATAGAGGGCGGCACTGAAGCTTTCTTT
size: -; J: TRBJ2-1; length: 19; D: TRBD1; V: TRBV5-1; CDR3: CASSYQATFRDRGSNEQFF; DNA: TGCGCCAGCAGCTACCAAGCGACCTTTCGGGACAGGGGGTCCAATGAGCAGTTCTTC
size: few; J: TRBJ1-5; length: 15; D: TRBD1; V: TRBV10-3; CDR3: CAISELDRSLGPQHF; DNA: TGTGCCATCAGTGAGTTGGACAGGAGCCTTGGACCCCAGCATTTT
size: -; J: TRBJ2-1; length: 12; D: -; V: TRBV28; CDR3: CASSFLYNEQFF; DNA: TGTGCCAGCAGTTTCCTGTACAATGAGCAGTTCTTC
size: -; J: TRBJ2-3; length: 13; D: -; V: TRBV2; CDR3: CASSGQGGDTQYF; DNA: TGTGCCAGCAGTGGCCAGGGGGGAGATACGCAGTATTTT
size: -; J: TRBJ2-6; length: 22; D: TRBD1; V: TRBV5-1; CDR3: CASSYLGVRQGLTSSGANVLTF; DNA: TGCGCCAGCAGTTATTTGGGCGTCCGACAGGGGTTAACAAGCTCTGGGGCCAACGTCCTGACTTTC
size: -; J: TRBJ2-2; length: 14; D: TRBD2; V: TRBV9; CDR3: CASSRTSGTGELFF; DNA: TGTGCCAGCAGCAGGACTAGTGGCACCGGGGAGCTGTTTTTT
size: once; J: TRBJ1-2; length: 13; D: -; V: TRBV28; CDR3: CASSSGDTYGYTF; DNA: TGTGCCAGCAGCAGTGGGGATACCTATGGCTACACCTTC
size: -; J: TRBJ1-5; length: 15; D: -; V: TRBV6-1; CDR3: CASSARQAGNQPQHF; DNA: TGTGCCAGCAGTGCCCGGCAAGCGGGCAATCAGCCCCAGCATTTT
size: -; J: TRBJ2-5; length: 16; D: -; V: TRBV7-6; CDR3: CASSPAHREISETQYF; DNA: TGTGCCAGCAGCCCTGCCCACAGGGAAATCTCAGAGACCCAGTACTTC
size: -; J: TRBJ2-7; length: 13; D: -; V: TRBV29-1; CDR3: CSVAGITSYEQYF; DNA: TGCAGCGTTGCAGGCATAACTTCCTACGAGCAGTACTTC
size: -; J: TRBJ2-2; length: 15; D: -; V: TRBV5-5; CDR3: CASSLESRLTGELFF; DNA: TGTGCCAGCAGCTTGGAGAGTCGGTTAACCGGGGAGCTGTTTTTT
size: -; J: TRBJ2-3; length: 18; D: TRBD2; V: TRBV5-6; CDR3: CASSSLTGGVSNTDTQYF; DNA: TGTGCCAGCAGCTCCCTCACGGGGGGTGTGAGCAATACGGATACGCAGTATTTT
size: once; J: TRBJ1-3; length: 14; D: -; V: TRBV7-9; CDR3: CASRRQGEGNTIYF; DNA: TGTGCCAGCAGGCGTCAGGGCGAAGGAAACACCATATATTTT
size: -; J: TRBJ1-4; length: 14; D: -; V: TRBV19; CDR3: CASSSRWEREKLFF; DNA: TGTGCCAGTAGTAGTAGATGGGAACGGGAAAAACTGTTTTTT
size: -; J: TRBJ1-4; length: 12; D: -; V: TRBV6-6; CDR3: CASMARDEKLFF; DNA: TGTGCCAGCATGGCGAGGGATGAAAAACTGTTTTTT
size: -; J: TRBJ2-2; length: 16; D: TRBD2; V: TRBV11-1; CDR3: CASSLLAGINTGELFF; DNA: TGTGCCAGCAGCTTATTAGCGGGAATAAACACCGGGGAGCTGTTTTTT
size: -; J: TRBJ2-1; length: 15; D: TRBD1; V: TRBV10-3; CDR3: CAISSLGQGADEQFF; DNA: TGTGCCATCAGCAGTCTGGGACAGGGGGCCGATGAGCAGTTCTTC